Shown below are 18 T cell receptor beta chains from a single sample sequenced in a study of cytomegalovirus exposure and HLA in healthy donors. Libraries were prepared by immunoSEQ multiplex PCR; TCRdb keeps only in-frame clonotypes and omits some of them. The profile shows approximately 300,000 clones, more than 80% of them singletons. The sample taken for sequencing was PBMCs. The receptors stem from a woman aged 18-35 years in good health and CMV-seronegative.

V gene TRBV10-3 combines with J gene TRBJ2-7; TRBD2 is a possible D gene (6 bases). In germline, CDR1 is ENHRY, CDR2 SYGVKD. Trimming removed 6 bases at V and 2 bases at J, with 14 bases between. The length of the CDR3 is 14 residues. CDR3: CAIRQAGLAYEQYF. In DNA form, the CDR3 reads TGTGCCATCAGGCAAGCGGGTCTAGCCTACGAGCAGTACTTC.

The V call is TRBV9, the J call TRBJ1-5; TRBD1 is a possible D gene (5 bases). The germline V and J ends were trimmed by 1 base and 2 bases, with 13 bases remaining between them. This CDR3 is built from 16 residues. The V gene's germline CDR1 is SGDLS and CDR2 YYNGEE. Here the CDR3 DNA reads TGTGCCAGCAGCGTAAAGGGCGTCAGGGGCAATCAGCCCCAGCATTTT. Its protein is CASSVKGVRGNQPQHF.

The V gene is TRBV18, the J gene TRBJ2-1, with TRBD2 as a possible D gene (6 bases). Germline V gene lookup returns CDR1 KGHSH and CDR2 LQKENI. This CDR3 has 14 amino acids. V was trimmed by 0 bases and J by 8 bases, leaving 11 bases between them. CDR3 DNA: TGTGCCAGCTCACCACCGGGACTCGTCTATGAGCAGTTCTTC. It is translated as CASSPPGLVYEQFF.

The chain employs TRBV5-1 and TRBJ2-4; 8 bases agree with TRBD1. Per germline, CDR1 SGHRS and CDR2 YFSETQ. J lost 1 base, V lost 4 bases, and 16 bases had no gene match. CDR3 length: 19 residues. CDR3 DNA: TGCGCCAGCAGCACAACGGACAGGGACGCACCCTTTGCCAAAAACATTCAGTACTTC. Amino acid sequence: CASSTTDRDAPFAKNIQYF.

This sequence joins TRBV7-2 and TRBJ2-5; 13 nucleotides agree with TRBD2. V gave up 4 bases and J gave up 4 bases; unmatched junction bases: 15. The CDR3 totals 19 residues. CDR1 is SGHTA and CDR2 is FQGNSA in the germline V gene. The CDR3 DNA follows: TGTGCCAGCAGCTCGCAATCCACTAGCGGGAGGGCCGGGCGAGAGACCCAGTACTTC. Residues: CASSSQSTSGRAGRETQYF. Variable domain in full (rest from reference TRBV7-2 and TRBJ2-5): GAGVSQSPSNKVTEKGKDVELRCDPISGHTALYWYRQSLGQGLEFLIYFQGNSAPDKSGLPSDRFSAERTGGSVSTLTIQRTQQEDSAVYLCASSSQSTSGRAGRETQYFGPGTRLLVL.

The chain recombines TRBV28 with TRBJ2-1; 7 positions match TRBD1. The CDR3 is 15 amino acids. The J segment lost 4 bases and the V segment lost 4 bases, leaving 7 bases of the junction unmatched. Germline V gene data show CDR1 as MDHEN and CDR2 as SYDVKM. This CDR3 is CASSSHHRGYNEQFF. The CDR3, as DNA: TGTGCCAGCAGTTCCCACCACAGGGGTTACAATGAGCAGTTCTTC.

J is TRBJ2-3 and V is TRBV18, with TRBD2 matching over 8 bases. Germline CDR1 is KGHSH and CDR2 is LQKENI. The CDR3 loop spans 14 amino acids. The V gene end was trimmed by 5 bases and the J gene end by 3 bases; junction bases not matched to a gene: 4. The CDR3 nucleotides are TGTGCCAGCTCAGGACTAGCTGTGACAGATACGCAGTATTTT. Translated: CASSGLAVTDTQYF.

As for this clone: At the DNA level, this CDR3 is encoded by other sequences in the same sample as well. The chain employs TRBV7-2 and TRBJ1-2, with D uncertain. Trimming cost V 3 bases and J 2 bases, with 10 bases left between them. The CDR3 loop spans 14 amino acids. The germline CDR1 and CDR2 sequences are SGHTA and FQGNSA. As DNA, the CDR3 is TGTGCCAGCAGCTTGTTGGGCGCAAACTATGGCTACACCTTC. Translating it yields CASSLLGANYGYTF.

The gene calls are TRBV14 and TRBJ2-7; 9 bases line up with TRBD2. Germline CDR1 and CDR2: SGHDN and FVKESK. V lost 6 bases, J lost 2 bases, and 2 bases stayed unmatched. The CDR3 is 13 amino acids. CDR3 residues: CASRPSGTYEQYF. For the CDR3, the DNA is TGTGCCAGCAGACCTAGCGGGACCTACGAGCAGTACTTC.

The CDR3 nucleotides read TGTGCCAGCAGCCAGAGAACAGTGAACGGTGAAGCTTTCTTT. It yields the protein CASSQRTVNGEAFF. V and J are TRBV16 and TRBJ1-1; D gene uncertain. This CDR3 spans 14 amino acids. Germline-derived CDR1 and CDR2 are KGHSY and FQNENV. The V gene lost 3 bases and the J gene lost 7 bases, with 15 bases spanning the gap. The variable domain in full, completed from reference TRBV16 and TRBJ1-1, reads GEEVAQTPKHLVRGEGQKAKLYCAPIKGHSYVFWYQQVLKNEFKFLISFQNENVFDETGMPKERFSAKCLPNSPCSLEIQATKLEDSAVYFCASSQRTVNGEAFFGQGTRLTVV.

The chain joins TRBV4-1 to TRBJ1-2; D gene unclear. The germline V gene has CDR1 MGHRA and CDR2 YSYEKL. This CDR3 region has 14 residues. Trimming removed 7 bases at V and 0 bases at J, with 12 bases between. In nucleotides, the CDR3 is TGCGCCAGCACCTCCGCGGGGACTAACTATGGCTACACCTTC. This translates into CASTSAGTNYGYTF.

DNA for the CDR3: TGTGCCAGCAGCTTTTTGGTGTTAGCGGGAGCCGGAAGCACAGATACGCAGTATTTT. It encodes CASSFLVLAGAGSTDTQYF. The chain employs TRBV7-9 and TRBJ2-3; 9 nucleotides agree with TRBD2. The germline gives CDR1 SEHNR, CDR2 FQNEAQ (reference sequence). Trimming cost V 3 bases and J 0 bases; bases outside gene matches: 13. The length of the CDR3 is 19 residues.

This chain links TRBV11-3 with TRBJ2-1; D is perhaps TRBD2 (5 bases). From germline, CDR1 is SGHNT and CDR2 YENEEA. V was clipped by 5 bases and J by 3 bases, with 14 bases between them. CDR3 length: 15 residues. CDR3 sequence: CASSQDGEHYNEQFF. Written as DNA, the CDR3 is TGTGCCAGCAGCCAAGACGGGGAACACTACAATGAGCAGTTCTTC. The variable domain in full, completed from reference TRBV11-3 and TRBJ2-1, reads EAGVVQSPRYKIIEKKQPVAFWCNPISGHNTLYWYLQNLGQGPELLIRYENEEAVDDSQLPKDRFSAERLKGVDSTLKIQPAELGDSAVYLCASSQDGEHYNEQFFGPGTRLTVL.

The chain recombines TRBV7-9 with TRBJ2-5; no reliable D call. Trimming left V 1 base short and J 7 bases short, with 10 bases between. The CDR3 consists of 13 residues. Germline CDR1 reads SEHNR; CDR2 reads FQNEAQ (reference sequence). CDR3 in DNA: TGTGCCAGCAGCTTAGGGCTAGACGGGACCCAGTACTTC. Its protein is CASSLGLDGTQYF. Drawing the rest from reference TRBV7-9 and TRBJ2-5, the complete variable domain is DTGVSQNPRHKITKRGQNVTFRCDPISEHNRLYWYRQTLGQGPEFLTYFQNEAQLEKSRLLSDRFSAERPKGSFSTLEIQRTEQGDSAMYLCASSLGLDGTQYFGPGTRLLVL.

This chain uses TRBV28 with TRBJ2-1, with 11 bases lining up with TRBD2. J gave up 8 bases and V 3 bases, and 12 bases lay outside the gene matches. Germline V gives CDR1 MDHEN, CDR2 SYDVKM. The CDR3 is 17 residues long. CDR3 bases: TGTGCCAGCAGTTTGGGGAGGCTAGCGGGAGGTATAGATGAGCAGTTCTTC. Its translation: CASSLGRLAGGIDEQFF.

The chain employs TRBV27 and TRBJ1-2; no firm D call. Germline V gene data show CDR1 as MNHEY and CDR2 as SMNVEV (reference sequence). The CDR3 runs 10 residues. Trimming removed 8 bases at V and 2 bases at J, with 3 bases between. The CDR3 protein is CASLNYGYTF. The CDR3 nucleotides are TGTGCCAGCCTGAACTATGGCTACACCTTC.

This rearrangement joins TRBV11-2 to TRBJ1-5; D gene unclear. The CDR3 has 15 amino acids. Germline CDR1 SGHAT, CDR2 FQNNGV. Between the trimmed V and J ends, which lost 6 bases and 6 bases, there was a span of 18 bases. This CDR3 reads CASSLGSGFRQPQHF. CDR3 nucleotide sequence: TGTGCCAGCAGTCTCGGGTCGGGGTTTCGTCAGCCCCAGCATTTT.

This clone turned up a few times. This chain joins TRBV30 and TRBJ1-2; no clear D. V lost 2 bases and J 4 bases, leaving 5 bases between the germline ends. The CDR3 runs to 11 residues. Germline CDR1 and CDR2: GTSNPN and SVGIG (reference sequence). In DNA form, the CDR3 reads TGTGCCTGGAGTACCAGCTATGGCTACACCTTC. It specifies CAWSTSYGYTF.